Presented here are 30 T cell receptor beta chains from one specimen sequenced in a study of blood T cell repertoires in COVID-19. Generated by immunoSEQ multiplex PCR, the TCRdb table keeps only in-frame clones and is missing some. The sample yields 95,000 to 110,000 clones, 75% to 95% seen once. The sequenced sample consisted of peripheral blood. The receptors were gathered from a woman aged 25 to 39 with acute or convalescent COVID-19.

The chain carries TRBV20-1 and TRBJ1-1, with D possibly TRBD1 on 6 matching bases. The length of the CDR3 is 10 residues. Per germline, CDR1 DFQATT and CDR2 SNEGSKA (reference sequence). The CDR3 sequence is CSLRGGEAFF. The CDR3 DNA is TGCAGCCTGAGGGGGGGAGAAGCTTTCTTT.

A word on this clone: This specimen includes other DNA sequences encoding the same CDR3. The chain joins TRBV6-2 or TRBV6-3 to TRBJ1-5; D may be TRBD1 (6 bases). Trimming left V 2 bases short and J 1 base short, with 9 bases between. From germline, CDR1 is MNHEY and CDR2 SVGEGT. The CDR3 runs 15 residues. CDR3 amino acids: CASSYAGASNQPQHF. CDR3 coding DNA: TGTGCCAGCAGTTACGCGGGGGCGAGCAATCAGCCCCAGCATTTT.

V is TRBV19 and J is TRBJ2-1, with D uncertain. This CDR3 comprises 15 residues. Deletions cut 1 base from V and 6 bases from J, with 13 bases between. Germline-derived CDR1 and CDR2 are LNHDA and SQIVND (reference sequence). The CDR3, as DNA: TGTGCCAGTAGTATAGGTCCCCCCCACGGCAATGAGCAGTTCTTC. This gives the protein CASSIGPPHGNEQFF.

The gene calls are TRBV6-5 and TRBJ1-6, with a weak D call TRBD1 (6 bases). Germline loops: CDR1 MNHEY, CDR2 SVGAGI. The ends were cut back, 3 bases at V and 7 bases at J, with 16 bases in the middle. The CDR3 length is 16 residues. CDR3 region: CASSYHVGQRNSPLHF. For the CDR3, the DNA is TGTGCCAGCAGTTATCACGTCGGACAGAGGAATTCACCCCTCCACTTT.

This chain joins TRBV5-4 and TRBJ2-7; no definite D call. With 1 base removed from V and 1 base from J, the gap between germline ends came to 3 bases. The germline V gene encodes CDR1 SGHNT and CDR2 YYREEE (reference sequence). The CDR3 loop spans 12 amino acids. CDR3 DNA sequence: TGTGCCAGCAGCTTGTATTCCTACGAGCAGTACTTC. Translating it yields CASSLYSYEQYF.

The V and J genes are TRBV3-1 (or the pseudogene TRBV3-2) and TRBJ2-7; TRBD1 matches 7 bases. Germline V gene data show CDR1 as LGHDT and CDR2 as YNNKEL (reference sequence). The CDR3 totals 15 residues. Trimming at V came to 4 bases and at J to 4 bases, leaving 10 bases not matched to a gene. The CDR3 region is CASSRSGGKGYEQYF. As DNA, the CDR3 is TGTGCCAGCAGCCGATCAGGGGGTAAGGGGTACGAGCAGTACTTC.

This clone was observed a single time. The rearrangement uses TRBV19 and TRBJ2-7; perhaps TRBD1 as D (6 bases). V lost 3 bases and J 4 bases, leaving 13 bases between the germline ends. The germline V gene has CDR1 LNHDA and CDR2 SQIVND (reference sequence). The CDR3 covers 14 residues. The CDR3 DNA sequence: TGTGCCAGTAGTATTAACCAGGGGCCTTACGAGCAGTACTTC. Amino acids: CASSINQGPYEQYF.

DNA for the CDR3: TGCGCCAGCAGCCGGGCTAGCGGGGGCTACTCCTACAATGAGCAGTTCTTC. Translation: CASSRASGGYSYNEQFF. V gene TRBV5-1 combines with J gene TRBJ2-1, with 10 bases that match TRBD2. This CDR3 spans 17 amino acids. Looked up from germline, CDR1 is SGHRS and CDR2 is YFSETQ. Germline trimming cut 4 bases from V and 0 bases from J; bases unmatched to any gene: 7.

The count of this clone is one. The rearrangement joins TRBV19 to TRBJ1-6, with D maybe TRBD1 (5 bases). V gave up 1 base and J gave up 10 bases, with 14 bases separating them. This CDR3 is 15 amino acids long. Looked up from germline, CDR1 is LNHDA and CDR2 is SQIVND (reference sequence). Here the CDR3 DNA reads TGTGCCAGTAGTATAGGGGCAGGGTCGGCGTCACCCCTCCACTTT. This codes for CASSIGAGSASPLHF.

The genes are TRBV4-2 and TRBJ1-3; D is perhaps TRBD1 (5 bases). Germline-derived CDR1 and CDR2 are LGHNA and YNFKEQ. CDR3 length: 14 amino acids. The V and J ends lost 9 bases and 0 bases respectively, with 12 bases between them. Here the CDR3 DNA reads TGTGCCAGTTTCCACAGGTCCTCTGGAAACACCATATATTTT. Translated, it gives CASFHRSSGNTIYF.

The chain uses TRBV28 and TRBJ1-1; 8 bases line up with TRBD1. Unmatched junction bases numbered 2, after V lost 7 bases and J lost 1 base. This CDR3 comprises 13 residues. The V gene's germline CDR1 is MDHEN and CDR2 SYDVKM. Written as DNA, the CDR3 is TGTGCCAGCAAACAGGGGGGGAACACTGAAGCTTTCTTT. Translation: CASKQGGNTEAFF.

J is TRBJ1-6 and V is TRBV7-9; unclear D gene. V lost 0 bases to trimming and J lost 3 bases, with 6 bases between them. This CDR3 is 15 amino acids long. Per germline, CDR1 SEHNR and CDR2 FQNEAQ (reference sequence). The CDR3 spells CASSLAADYNSPLHF. The CDR3 bases are TGTGCCAGCAGCTTAGCCGCAGACTATAATTCACCCCTCCACTTT.

This rearrangement joins TRBV28 to TRBJ2-1; D gene ambiguous. This CDR3 has 13 amino acids. Germline CDR1 is MDHEN and CDR2 is SYDVKM. Trimming removed 8 bases at V and 10 bases at J, with 18 bases between. CDR3: CASSRSTMKEQFF. The DNA of the CDR3 is TGTGCCAGCTCAAGGAGCACGATGAAGGAGCAGTTCTTC.

This chain joins TRBV28 and TRBJ2-2; D may be TRBD2 (5 bases). CDR1 is MDHEN and CDR2 is SYDVKM in the germline V gene. The CDR3 covers 19 residues. Trimming left V 5 bases short and J 5 bases short, with 27 bases between. The DNA for the CDR3 is TGTGCCAGCAGTCCAGACCAACTAGTCCCCCCGAGGGTGACCGGGGAGCTGTTTTTT. Protein: CASSPDQLVPPRVTGELFF. Variable domain in full (rest from reference TRBV28 and TRBJ2-2): DVKVTQSSRYLVKRTGEKVFLECVQDMDHENMFWYRQDPGLGLRLIYFSYDVKMKEKGDIPEGYSVSREKKERFSLILESASTNQTSMYLCASSPDQLVPPRVTGELFFGEGSRLTVL.

J is TRBJ1-5 and V is TRBV10-3; D is uncertain. Germline V gene lookup returns CDR1 ENHRY and CDR2 SYGVKD. V dropped 3 bases and J dropped 11 bases, with 17 bases sitting between them. The CDR3 totals 14 residues. Here the CDR3 reads CAISDRGREESQHF. CDR3 in DNA: TGTGCCATCAGTGACAGAGGCCGGGAAGAGTCCCAGCATTTT.

The chain combines TRBV28 with TRBJ2-2, with TRBD2 matching 10 bases. The CDR3 has 17 amino acids. Trimming took 6 bases from V and 7 from J; bases not matched to a gene: 14. Germline V gene data show CDR1 as MDHEN and CDR2 as SYDVKM. The CDR3 region is CASSPSGSWKVIGELFF. CDR3 in DNA: TGTGCCAGCAGCCCTAGCGGGAGTTGGAAGGTGATCGGGGAGCTGTTTTTT.

The V and J genes are TRBV5-6 and TRBJ2-7, with TRBD1 as a possible D gene (6 bases). CDR1 and CDR2 from the germline V gene are SGHDT and YYEEEE. The CDR3 extends over 14 amino acids. V was cut by 2 bases and J by 3 bases, with 12 bases left in between. The CDR3 sequence is CASSFQGRLYEQYF. DNA of the CDR3: TGTGCCAGCAGCTTTCAGGGGCGCCTCTACGAGCAGTACTTC.

In its sample, this clone was seen once. V gene TRBV19 combines with J gene TRBJ1-5, with a tentative D call TRBD1 (5 bases). The CDR3 runs to 14 residues. Trimming removed 4 bases from V and 5 bases from J, with 12 bases in between. Germline values: CDR1 LNHDA, CDR2 SQIVND (reference sequence). CDR3 DNA: TGTGCCAGTAGTACAACCAGGGCAGATCAGCCCCAGCATTTT. This gives the protein CASSTTRADQPQHF.

The CDR3 protein is CASSTGPYEQYF. CDR3 coding DNA: TGTGCCAGCTCGACAGGACCCTACGAGCAGTACTTC. The chain uses TRBV3-1 (or the pseudogene TRBV3-2) and TRBJ2-7, with D maybe TRBD1 (6 bases). The germline V and J ends were trimmed by 8 bases and 2 bases, with 10 bases remaining between them. From germline, CDR1 is LGHDT and CDR2 YNNKEL (reference sequence). This CDR3 is 12 amino acids long.

The rearrangement uses TRBV6-4 and TRBJ2-1; D remains ambiguous. Germline lookup yields CDR1 MRHNA and CDR2 SNTAGT. This CDR3 has 15 residues. The germline V and J ends were trimmed by 5 bases and 0 bases, with 11 bases remaining between them. This chain's CDR3 is CASSPAGSSYNEQFF. DNA of the CDR3: TGTGCCAGCAGTCCAGCAGGTAGCTCCTACAATGAGCAGTTCTTC.

The rearrangement uses TRBV5-1 and TRBJ1-6; 7 nucleotides match TRBD1. With V trimmed by 4 bases and J by 6 bases, 4 bases remained unmatched. The length of the CDR3 is 14 residues. Germline CDR1 reads SGHRS; CDR2 reads YFSETQ. CDR3: CASSPGQTNSPLHF. The CDR3 DNA follows: TGCGCCAGCAGCCCGGGACAGACTAATTCACCCCTCCACTTT.

The chain employs TRBV2 and TRBJ1-6; D gene uncertain. Germline CDR1 SNHLY, CDR2 FYNNEI. The CDR3 consists of 15 residues. V lost 5 bases and J 0 bases, leaving 8 bases between the germline ends. The CDR3 sequence: CASSIQSSYNSPLHF. CDR3 sequence (DNA): TGTGCCAGCAGTATACAGAGCTCCTATAATTCACCCCTCCACTTT.

CDR3 loop: CASSSPGSSYNSPLHF. The CDR3 coding sequence is TGTGCCAGCAGCTCGCCAGGCAGCTCCTATAATTCACCCCTCCACTTT. J is TRBJ1-6 and V is TRBV6-2 or TRBV6-3; D is unclear. V lost 6 bases, J lost 0 bases, and 12 bases lay in between. The CDR3 spans 16 residues. Germline CDR1 is MNHEY and CDR2 is SVGEGT.

The gene calls are TRBV28 and TRBJ1-2; tentative D call: TRBD1 (6 bases). The CDR3 contains 14 residues. V dropped 6 bases and J dropped 8 bases, with 19 bases sitting between them. Germline V CDR1 and CDR2: MDHEN, SYDVKM. CDR3 coding DNA: TGTGCCAGCAGGACCACAGGGCGGAAAGTCGGCTACACCTTC. This sequence encodes CASRTTGRKVGYTF.

This CDR3 is CASSEGGSPRVEFF. The CDR3 DNA sequence: TGCGCCAGCAGTGAAGGCGGCTCCCCGCGGGTGGAGTTCTTC. J is TRBJ2-1 and V is TRBV10-1; D might be TRBD2 (5 bases). The CDR3 consists of 14 residues. With 3 bases removed from V and 14 bases from J, the gap between germline ends came to 20 bases. The germline CDR1 and CDR2 sequences are WNHNN and SYGVQD (reference sequence).

The chain links TRBV19 to TRBJ2-2; 7 nucleotides align to TRBD1. The V and J ends lost 4 bases and 2 bases, in that order; junction bases with no gene match: 4. CDR1 LNHDA and CDR2 SQIVND come from the germline V gene (reference sequence). The CDR3 loop spans 15 amino acids. CDR3 DNA: TGTGCCAGTAGTACGGACAGGCGAAACACCGGGGAGCTGTTTTTT. Its translation is CASSTDRRNTGELFF. Full variable domain (rest looked up from reference TRBV19 and TRBJ2-2): DGGITQSPKYLFRKEGQNVTLSCEQNLNHDAMYWYRQDPGQGLRLIYYSQIVNDFQKGDIAEGYSVSREKKESFPLTVTSAQKNPTAFYLCASSTDRRNTGELFFGEGSRLTVL.

CDR3 nucleotide sequence: TGTGCCAGCAGCTTGCAGGGGGTGAGGCACACTGAAGCTTTCTTT. It translates to CASSLQGVRHTEAFF. The chain recombines TRBV5-5 with TRBJ1-1, with 7 bases fitting TRBD1. The ends lost 1 base at V and 3 bases at J; junction bases unmatched: 6. CDR1 is SGHKS and CDR2 is YYEKEE in the germline V gene (reference sequence). The CDR3 has 15 amino acids.

V and J are TRBV18 and TRBJ1-2, with 9 bases identical to TRBD1. The CDR3 has 18 amino acids. Germline assignment: CDR1 KGHSH and CDR2 LQKENI. V was pared by 6 bases and J by 10 bases, with 24 bases of the junction left unmatched. CDR3 sequence reads: CASSPRPGQGLRGMDYTF. The DNA for the CDR3 is TGTGCCAGCTCTCCAAGACCGGGACAGGGACTAAGGGGCATGGACTACACCTTC. The full variable domain, in which reference TRBV18 and TRBJ1-2 provide the parts outside the CDR3, is NAGVMQNPRHLVRRRGQEARLRCSPMKGHSHVYWYRQLPEEGLKFMVYLQKENIIDESGMPKERFSAEFPKEGPSILRIQQVVRGDSAAYFCASSPRPGQGLRGMDYTFGSGTRLTVV.

This clone was recorded a few times. V gene TRBV5-1 combines with J gene TRBJ2-7, with TRBD1 as a possible D gene (6 bases). CDR3 length equals 16 residues. Trimming stripped 0 bases from V and 2 bases from J, with 15 bases between. Germline loops: CDR1 SGHRS, CDR2 YFSETQ. The CDR3 loop is CASSLVLTGMPYEQYF. In nucleotides, the CDR3 is TGCGCCAGCAGCTTGGTCCTGACAGGAATGCCCTACGAGCAGTACTTC.

V usage is TRBV7-2 and J usage is TRBJ2-7; 15 bases map to TRBD2. The CDR3 is 19 residues long. The germline V gene encodes CDR1 SGHTA and CDR2 FQGNSA. Trimming at V came to 5 bases and at J to 8 bases, leaving 19 bases not matched to a gene. The DNA of the CDR3 is TGTGCCAGCAGCCTACGACCCGGGACTAGCGGGGGGCCCGCGATCAAGCAGTACTTC. This encodes CASSLRPGTSGGPAIKQYF.